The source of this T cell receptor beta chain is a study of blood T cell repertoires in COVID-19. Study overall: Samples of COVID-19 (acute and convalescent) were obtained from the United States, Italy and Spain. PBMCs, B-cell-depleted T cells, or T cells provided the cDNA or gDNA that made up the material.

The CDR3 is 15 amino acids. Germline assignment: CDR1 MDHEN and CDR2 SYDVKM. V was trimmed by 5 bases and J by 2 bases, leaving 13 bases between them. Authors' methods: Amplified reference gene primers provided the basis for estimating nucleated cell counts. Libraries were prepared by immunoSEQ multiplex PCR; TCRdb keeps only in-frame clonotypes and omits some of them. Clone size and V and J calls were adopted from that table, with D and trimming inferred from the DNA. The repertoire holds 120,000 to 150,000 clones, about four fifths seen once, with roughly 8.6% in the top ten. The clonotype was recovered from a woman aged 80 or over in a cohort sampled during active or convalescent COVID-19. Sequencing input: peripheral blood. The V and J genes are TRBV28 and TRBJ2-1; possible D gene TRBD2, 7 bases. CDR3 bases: TGTGCCAGCAGTGTGGGGGGGCCAACCTACAATGAGCAGTTCTTC. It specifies CASSVGGPTYNEQFF.